These T cell receptor beta chains were read from a single sample in a study of T cells after yellow fever vaccination. One entry per CDR3 protein results from TCRdb running MiXCR on the 5' RACE reads. This table has under 600,000 distinct CDR3 sequences, about 13% appearing once. The sample in question was PBMCs, obtained on the day of the yellow fever booster vaccination. All receptors come from a man aged 25-45 years who received the YFV17D yellow fever vaccine. Both conserved end residues are part of each CDR3. Fields, in order: clone size, D gene, V gene, CDR3 length, J gene, CDR3 DNA, CDR3 protein. The D gene is left open where the match is weak. Clone size is given for some rows only: seen once, a few or many times, or a class if the clone is expanded.

size: many; D: NA; V: TRBV12-3/TRBV12-4; length: 13; J: TRBJ1-4; DNA: TGTGCCAGCAGTTTCGGGGTCAATGAAAAACTGTTTTTT; CDR3: CASSFGVNEKLFF
size: NA; D: NA; V: TRBV6-5; length: 11; J: TRBJ2-2; DNA: TGTGCCAGCCGCAGGCGAGGGGAGCTGTTTTTT; CDR3: CASRRRGELFF
size: few; D: NA; V: TRBV5-1; length: 15; J: TRBJ2-2; DNA: TGCGCCAGCACTGGGGACGCGCGCGGGTCCGGGGAGCTGTTTTTT; CDR3: CASTGDARGSGELFF
size: NA; D: NA; V: TRBV15; length: 13; J: TRBJ2-1; DNA: TGTGCCACCAGCAGAGATGGTCAGGTTTCGCAGTTCTTC; CDR3: CATSRDGQVSQFF
size: many; D: NA; V: TRBV24-1; length: 12; J: TRBJ1-2; DNA: TGTGCCACCGGAGGGGTGAACTATGGCTACACCTTC; CDR3: CATGGVNYGYTF
size: NA; D: TRBD1; V: TRBV9; length: 15; J: TRBJ1-6; DNA: TGTGCCAGCAGCGTAGCCCCAGGGGGGAACTCACCCCTCCACTTT; CDR3: CASSVAPGGNSPLHF
size: few; D: TRBD1; V: TRBV20-1; length: 14; J: TRBJ2-5; DNA: TGCAGTGCGCCAAGAGGGGACAGGGAAGAGACCCAGTACTTC; CDR3: CSAPRGDREETQYF
size: NA; D: TRBD1; V: TRBV10-3; length: 12; J: TRBJ1-2; DNA: TGTGCCATCAGCGGGACAGGGAATGGCTACACCTTC; CDR3: CAISGTGNGYTF
size: NA; D: TRBD1; V: TRBV19; length: 14; J: TRBJ2-7; DNA: TGTGCCAGTAGCGGACAGGCGCCAACCTACGAGCAGTACTTC; CDR3: CASSGQAPTYEQYF
size: few; D: NA; V: TRBV7-9; length: 16; J: TRBJ2-1; DNA: TGTGCCAGCAGCTTAGCCCCCGCCCTTAGCAACAATGAGCAGTTCTTC; CDR3: CASSLAPALSNNEQFF
size: few; D: TRBD1; V: TRBV30; length: 15; J: TRBJ2-7; DNA: TGTGCCTGGAGTGAGGGGGCCTTCAGGGGTTACGAGCAGTACTTC; CDR3: CAWSEGAFRGYEQYF
size: NA; D: TRBD2; V: TRBV5-1; length: 14; J: TRBJ2-1; DNA: TGCGCCACGACAACCGGGACTAGGGACAATGAGCAGTTCTTC; CDR3: CATTTGTRDNEQFF
size: few; D: TRBD1; V: TRBV3-1; length: 16; J: TRBJ2-1; DNA: TGTGCCAGCAGTCATCGGGGACAGGGGGCCTACAATGAGCAGTTCTTC; CDR3: CASSHRGQGAYNEQFF
size: few; D: NA; V: TRBV7-2; length: 16; J: TRBJ2-6; DNA: TGTGCCAGCAGCCTCGAGCCCCTCTCTGGGGCCAACGTCCTGACTTTC; CDR3: CASSLEPLSGANVLTF
size: NA; D: NA; V: TRBV7-8; length: 15; J: TRBJ1-1; DNA: TGTGCCAGCAGCTTAGTACCACAACAAAACACTGAAGCTTTCTTT; CDR3: CASSLVPQQNTEAFF
size: NA; D: NA; V: TRBV6-5; length: 15; J: TRBJ2-5; DNA: TGTGCCAGCAGTAACGGTGCGGGGACGAGAGAGACCCAGTACTTC; CDR3: CASSNGAGTRETQYF
size: few; D: NA; V: TRBV4-2; length: 13; J: TRBJ1-2; DNA: TGTGCCAGCAGCCAAGATATGCAGGGTGGCTACACCTTC; CDR3: CASSQDMQGGYTF
size: few; D: NA; V: TRBV20-1; length: 16; J: TRBJ2-3; DNA: TGCAGTGCTAGAGATCGGGGCGGGAAGGGGGCAGATACGCAGTATTTT; CDR3: CSARDRGGKGADTQYF
size: NA; D: TRBD1; V: TRBV12-3/TRBV12-4; length: 17; J: TRBJ2-7; DNA: TGTGCCAGCAGCTGGGGAAGACGGGACAGGCCTACCTACGAGCAGTACTTC; CDR3: CASSWGRRDRPTYEQYF
size: NA; D: NA; V: TRBV29-1; length: 13; J: TRBJ2-1; DNA: TGCAGCGTATCTTGGAGCTCCTACAATGAGCAGTTCTTC; CDR3: CSVSWSSYNEQFF
size: NA; D: TRBD1; V: TRBV12-3/TRBV12-4; length: 15; J: TRBJ2-7; DNA: TGTGCCAGCAGGCTAGCCGTCTCAGGGGGTGGGGAGCAGTACTTC; CDR3: CASRLAVSGGGEQYF
size: NA; D: NA; V: TRBV6-5; length: 15; J: TRBJ2-7; DNA: TGTGCCAGCAGTTACTTTCGCGGGACAGCCTACGAGCAGTACTTC; CDR3: CASSYFRGTAYEQYF
size: NA; D: TRBD2; V: TRBV20-1; length: 12; J: TRBJ2-7; DNA: TGCAGTTGGAGCGGGAGCGCTGACGAGCAGTACTTC; CDR3: CSWSGSADEQYF
size: few; D: TRBD2; V: TRBV9; length: 16; J: TRBJ2-3; DNA: TGTGCCAGCAGCGTAGCCCTAGCGGGTCGTGCAGATACGCAGTATTTT; CDR3: CASSVALAGRADTQYF
size: few; D: NA; V: TRBV7-8; length: 16; J: TRBJ1-5; DNA: TGTGCCAGCAGCCAAGTGACGGTTTATAGCAATCAGCCCCAGCATTTT; CDR3: CASSQVTVYSNQPQHF
size: NA; D: TRBD1; V: TRBV20-1; length: 13; J: TRBJ2-7; DNA: TGCAGTGCTAGAGTACAGGGGATCGGCGAGCAGTACTTC; CDR3: CSARVQGIGEQYF
size: few; D: NA; V: TRBV28; length: 13; J: TRBJ2-7; DNA: TGTGCCAGCAATCCGAGTGGCAACTACGAGCAGTACTTC; CDR3: CASNPSGNYEQYF
size: NA; D: NA; V: TRBV5-1; length: 13; J: TRBJ2-7; DNA: TGCGCCAGCAGCCCCGGGGCTCTGGGCGAGCAGTACTTC; CDR3: CASSPGALGEQYF
size: few; D: NA; V: TRBV5-1; length: 14; J: TRBJ2-1; DNA: TGCGCCAGCAGCTTGGATAAGGGGGACAATGAGCAGTTCTTC; CDR3: CASSLDKGDNEQFF
size: many; D: TRBD1; V: TRBV29-1; length: 13; J: TRBJ2-3; DNA: TGCAGCGGGACGGGACAGGGTACAGATACGCAGTATTTT; CDR3: CSGTGQGTDTQYF
size: few; D: NA; V: TRBV6-1; length: 17; J: TRBJ2-2; DNA: TGTGCCAGCGACCGGGACACGGGACCTACGAACACCGGGGAGCTGTTTTTT; CDR3: CASDRDTGPTNTGELFF
size: NA; D: NA; V: TRBV27; length: 11; J: TRBJ2-3; DNA: TGTGCCAGCAGTGTGGGGTATACGCAGTATTTT; CDR3: CASSVGYTQYF
size: few; D: TRBD1; V: TRBV7-9; length: 11; J: TRBJ2-5; DNA: TGTGCCATACAGGGGTTAGAGACCCAGTACTTC; CDR3: CAIQGLETQYF
size: NA; D: TRBD2; V: TRBV6-1; length: 15; J: TRBJ2-1; DNA: TGTGCCAGCAGGACCGGGACTAGCGGGATCGGGGAGCAGTTCTTC; CDR3: CASRTGTSGIGEQFF
size: few; D: NA; V: TRBV10-3; length: 14; J: TRBJ2-1; DNA: TGTGCCATCAGTGACTCGTTAGGATACAATGAGCAGTTCTTC; CDR3: CAISDSLGYNEQFF
size: NA; D: TRBD1; V: TRBV9; length: 14; J: TRBJ1-1; DNA: TGTGCCAGCAGCGTAGAACAGGGGGAAACTGAAGCTTTCTTT; CDR3: CASSVEQGETEAFF
size: few; D: NA; V: TRBV6-1; length: 13; J: TRBJ1-2; DNA: TGTGCCAGCAGCTCCCAGGATCTCTATGGCTACACCTTC; CDR3: CASSSQDLYGYTF
size: NA; D: NA; V: TRBV7-9; length: 12; J: TRBJ2-7; DNA: TGTGCCAGCAGCTTCTACAGGGTTGAGCAGTACTTC; CDR3: CASSFYRVEQYF
size: NA; D: NA; V: TRBV19; length: 13; J: TRBJ1-1; DNA: TGTGCCAGTATGGCGGGATTCATCACTGAAGCTTTCTTT; CDR3: CASMAGFITEAFF
size: few; D: NA; V: TRBV20-1; length: 14; J: TRBJ2-5; DNA: TGCAGTGCTAGAGATAGGAGAGGGAGCCAGACCCAGTACTTC; CDR3: CSARDRRGSQTQYF
size: NA; D: NA; V: TRBV5-6; length: 15; J: TRBJ1-6; DNA: TGTGCCAGCAGCTTGCTCGGACCTGGTAATTCACCCCTCCACTTT; CDR3: CASSLLGPGNSPLHF
size: few; D: NA; V: TRBV4-3; length: 16; J: TRBJ2-1; DNA: TGCGCCAGCAGCCAACCACAGGGCCGGAGGTACAATGAGCAGTTCTTC; CDR3: CASSQPQGRRYNEQFF
size: few; D: NA; V: TRBV3-1; length: 16; J: TRBJ1-5; DNA: TGTGCCAGCAGCCAAGGGAACAGAATCTCCAATCAGCCCCAGCATTTT; CDR3: CASSQGNRISNQPQHF
size: NA; D: NA; V: TRBV5-1; length: 13; J: TRBJ2-7; DNA: TGCGCCAGCAGCCTAGGACAGTTATACGAGCAGTACTTC; CDR3: CASSLGQLYEQYF
size: few; D: NA; V: TRBV20-1; length: 16; J: TRBJ1-2; DNA: TGCAGTGCTAGAGGCAGCGGAGGCAACAGTAACTATGGCTACACCTTC; CDR3: CSARGSGGNSNYGYTF
size: NA; D: TRBD2; V: TRBV20-1; length: 16; J: TRBJ2-1; DNA: TGCAGTGCTAGGGCCAGGACTAGTTATAACTACAATGAGCAGTTCTTC; CDR3: CSARARTSYNYNEQFF
size: few; D: NA; V: TRBV5-1; length: 15; J: TRBJ2-3; DNA: TGCGCCAGCAGCTTGGAAGCGCAGGGGACAGATACGCAGTATTTT; CDR3: CASSLEAQGTDTQYF
size: few; D: TRBD1; V: TRBV28; length: 14; J: TRBJ2-1; DNA: TGTGCCAGCAGCCGACAGGGCGTCCGTAATGAGCAGTTCTTC; CDR3: CASSRQGVRNEQFF
size: once; D: TRBD2; V: TRBV7-8; length: 14; J: TRBJ2-7; DNA: TGTGCCAGCAGAACCGGGACTAGCGACTACGAGCAGTACTTC; CDR3: CASRTGTSDYEQYF
size: NA; D: NA; V: TRBV7-2; length: 15; J: TRBJ2-2; DNA: TGTGCCAGCAGCGGGACAATGCCGACCACCGGGGAGCTGTTTTTT; CDR3: CASSGTMPTTGELFF
size: few; D: NA; V: TRBV7-9; length: 11; J: TRBJ2-7; DNA: TGTGCCAGTACCTCCACGCGCGAGCAGTACTTC; CDR3: CASTSTREQYF